Described below is a single TCR beta chain sequence and its context. What antigen it recognizes has not been identified. Per-nucleotide qualities are absent, and no much larger clonotype sits a single base away. To prepare the library, the immunoSEQ multiplex PCR assay was applied. The multiplex PCR relied on a mix of 60 forward primers for TCR Vbeta segments and 13 reverse primers for TCR Jbeta segments. The CDR3 region of rearranged TCR beta genes was amplified from genomic DNA by a multiplex PCR assay. On the Illumina HiSeq System, the amplified TCR beta libraries were sequenced as 87-base-pair reads. The study's own analysis went as follows. In a later analysis, some 80 million unique TCR beta chains were counted across the 500 to 850 repertoires, and some 10 million of these chains were shared by at least two donors. Raw reads were error-corrected and collapsed into unique sequences with a nearest-neighbor algorithm that merged closely related sequences to remove PCR and sequencing errors. V, D and J gene segments were assigned by aligning CDR3 sequences to IMGT reference sequences. Each retained sequence needed at least a six-nucleotide match to both a V gene segment and a J gene segment. A rearrangement was called productive if the CDR3 had no stop codons and remained in frame with V and J, and every other rearrangement was called non-productive. Following IMGT convention, CDR3 was defined as the stretch from the second conserved V-encoded cysteine to the conserved J-encoded phenylalanine. The earlier analysis of about 570 of the donors excluded any sequence lacking an unambiguous match to a single V gene segment. In an earlier analysis of some 590 of the donors, V segments were called functional above 56.7% productive rearrangements and were called segregating when the between-donor standard deviation exceeded 5%. A statistical classification framework was built for diagnosing cytomegalovirus status from the catalog of TCR beta chain sequences. A later analysis assigned V and J genes by comparing TCR nucleotide sequences with IMGT/GENE-DB human TR gene sequences. The TCRdist pipeline was used in a later analysis to assign CDR3 sequences and most-parsimonious VDJ recombination scenarios. In a later analysis, every TCR beta chain was defined by the combination of its CDR3 amino acid sequence and its V-gene family, and reads without a unique V-gene family were dropped. As a way to deal with suspected cross-contamination and a sequencing artifact, a later analysis dropped 592 nucleotide sequences that were highly shared and had low generation probability. In a later analysis, a clonal expansion index for each public chain was calculated from normalized within-repertoire ranks of inferred template counts. In a later analysis, generation probabilities were computed using a VDJ recombination model fitted to out-of-frame rearrangements, and the results were checked against IGoR. A later analysis scored TCR-TCR, TCR-HLA and TCR-CMV co-occurrence with hypergeometric tests, applying a repertoire-size bias correction to TCR pairs. To estimate false discovery rates, a later analysis permuted the HLA or CMV assignments 20 times. In a later analysis, co-occurring TCRs were grouped using DBSCAN, and TCRdist sequence similarity was added for clustering within HLA-allele-positive subsets. Repertoires with fewer than 30,000 or more than 120,000 public chains were left out of co-occurrence clustering, as were five repertoires with anomalous nucleotide sharing. TCRdb limited this immuneACCESS table to in-frame rearrangements with V and J called. A share of clones is missing; checked studies link under half to unresolved V genes, and the rest is unexplained. V, J and clone size are those of that table, while D and trimming were read from the DNA. A total of some 200,000 clones appear in this sample, approximately 78% of them only once. Jointly, the top ten make up 2.5% to 3% of the sample.

CDR1 is given as MNHEY and CDR2 as SMNVEV, both from the germline V gene (reference sequence). V is reduced by 4 bases and J by 2 bases, leaving a spacing of 8 bases between them. There are 13 amino acids in the CDR3, from cysteine to phenylalanine inclusive. Just CDR3 DNA is preserved here, 39 bases in frame from base 1. This specimen belongs to a study of cytomegalovirus exposure and HLA in healthy donors (dated by TCRdb to 2017 to 2019). A note on the overall study: An earlier analysis of 587 of the donors reported approximately 260 Gb of sequence data and around 110 million unique TCR beta sequences obtained from some 170 million T cells. Donor age, sex, ethnicity and CMV serostatus were compiled together with the repertoire data. The T cell repertoires of around 670 subjects were profiled by immunosequencing and related to cytomegalovirus serostatus. All discovery cohort repertoires had been generated on a single sequencing platform. The study was designed to test whether signatures of past pathogen exposure could be identified by cataloging public T cell receptors. On average, roughly 240,000 unique TCR beta nucleotide sequences were sequenced per donor among a few hundred genotyped donors of the cohort, with roughly 18% of those sequences being non-productive. The number of donors typed differed by locus, with about 629-630 for A, B, C, DRB1 and DQB1, roughly 520 for DQA1, 600 to 610 for DPA1, and about 450 for DPB1. A later analysis re-examined previously published TCR beta repertoires from 610 or so donors and added high-resolution HLA genotyping to investigate patterns of TCR occurrence. Class I and class II HLA loci were covered by the typing at four-digit resolution. To decide whether each TCR beta V gene segment behaved as functional or pseudogenic, an earlier analysis of fewer than 750 of the donors relied on high-throughput TCR beta sequencing. The study combined high-throughput TCR immunosequencing, statistical association of individual TCRs with disease status, and machine learning to predict cytomegalovirus infection status. In a later genetic analysis, genome-wide SNP genotypes for about 65% of the roughly 670 donors were used, and that subset was treated as a discovery cohort. Besides the first cohort of around 700 subjects, a separate validation cohort made up of 120 different subjects was used. An early release that covered about 600 HLA-typed donors contained about 290 gigabases of sequencing data and around 80 million unique TCR sequences. The later analysis used no new phenotypic data to find candidate immune exposures, relying instead on TCR beta sequences and their occurrence across donors. A handful of DR-DQ haplotypes were handled as single units for association and clustering because linkage in the cohort was strong. The genetic ancestry cluster associated with self-reported Caucasian donors included roughly four fifths of the roughly 380 genotyped donors. Results and caveats for the whole study, not just this receptor: A later analysis found that HLA-associated TCR beta chains were more clonally expanded and had lower generation probabilities than equally common non-associated chains. According to a later analysis, most CMV-associated TCR beta chains appeared to be HLA-restricted, and the HLA associations seemed to be driven largely by CMV exposure. Across donors, most TCR sequences were observed very rarely, whereas some public TCRs were present in many individuals. A later analysis reported that several top co-occurrence clusters appeared linked to parvovirus B19, influenza, CMV and Epstein-Barr virus. It was suggested by the authors that the approach could potentially be generalized to other disease states and immunological phenotypes. Only TCR beta chains were sequenced in this cohort, and the absence of alpha or paired-chain data limited detectable features. A cluster of highly shared sequence variants was judged likely to be a technical artifact of the sequencing pipeline. Broadly in line with IMGT annotations, most TCR beta V segments showed up in productive rearrangements about 90% or about 30% of the time in an earlier analysis of approximately 600 of the donors. V-gene and J-gene trimming of TCR beta chains was associated with a missense DCLRE1C variant in a later genetic analysis, and the association was replicated in an independent cohort. Correlated functional status among segregating V segments might be attributable to linkage disequilibrium, but an unknown experimental factor could not be ruled out. About 17 rarely observed V segments, including chromosome 9 orphons, were excluded from the earlier analysis of approximately 500 of the donors because counts were too low. Roughly uniform sequencing depth across donors was assumed in presence/absence analyses, although this assumption may not hold. Because HLA typing was unavailable for some donors at each locus, only the typed subset was used in association tests. Because the 87-base-pair reads could not distinguish some IMGT-functional V segments, including TRBV6-2 and TRBV6-3, those segments were excluded. When HLA alleles, especially DR and DQ, strongly co-occurred, attributing TCR associations to individual alleles was difficult. In vitro tests confirmed that three of the cytomegalovirus-associated TCR beta chains recognize cytomegalovirus antigens. Specific HLA alleles were associated with around 18,000 TCR beta sequences at a false discovery rate of 0.05 in a later analysis. The classifier was reported to diagnose cytomegalovirus status with high specificity and sensitivity in both the original cohort and the validation cohort. The study listed 164 TCR beta chains as associated with cytomegalovirus. Compared with the roughly 600-donor mean, donors in an Asian-associated ancestry cluster had fewer N-insertions in productive TCRs, according to a later genetic analysis. A further reported finding was that TCR beta sequences accurately predicted the HLA-A and HLA-B alleles for most subjects in the first cohort. Immune exposure information for the cohort was limited to CMV serostatus. According to a later analysis, TCR association rates differed among HLA loci, with DRB1 alleles showing the most associated TCRs and HLA-C alleles showing the fewest.

The cohort comprised 670 or so healthy bone marrow donors. All cohort members were sampled while nominally healthy, although unrecorded immune exposures were likely present. The donor was CMV seronegative and belonged to the group of around 350 seronegative cohort members. Every donor gave a peripheral blood sample, and the peripheral blood mononuclear cells from that sample were used for TCR beta sequencing. The Qiagen DNeasy Blood Extraction Kit was used to extract genomic DNA from the blood cell samples. The sequence came from a woman aged 40 to 50 in good health and CMV-seronegative. This receptor chain uses TRBV27 and TRBJ1-1, and TRBD1 may be the D gene, going by 6 matching bases. Material: PBMCs. The base sequence is TGTGCCAGCAGTTGGACAGTTAACACTGAAGCTTTCTTT. Translated, it gives CASSWTVNTEAFF.